One and the same sample provided the 3 T cell receptor beta chains below, sequenced in a study of blood T cell repertoires in COVID-19. Measured with immunoSEQ multiplex PCR; TCRdb has only the in-frame clones, and not every one. Found here are about 100,000 clones, 80% to 90% of them singletons; the top ten hold under 5%. The sample was peripheral blood. All receptors come from an older man with COVID-19, enrolled during active disease.

The CDR3 loop reads CASSSGTPSYNEQFF. As DNA, the CDR3 is TGTGCCAGCAGCTCCGGGACACCCTCCTACAATGAGCAGTTCTTC. The chain is built from TRBV5-6 and TRBJ2-1; weak D call: TRBD1 (6 bases). There are 15 residues in the CDR3. Germline V gives CDR1 SGHDT, CDR2 YYEEEE. The V gene lost 3 bases and the J gene lost 0 bases, with 10 bases spanning the gap.

This clone was counted only a few times. This chain connects TRBV6-4 to TRBJ1-5; 11 positions match TRBD1. The CDR3 consists of 15 residues. The germline V gene encodes CDR1 MRHNA and CDR2 SNTAGT. Trimming at V came to 4 bases and at J to 7 bases, leaving 6 bases not matched to a gene. This CDR3 is CASSAGTGGGQPQHF. The CDR3 coding sequence is TGTGCCAGCAGTGCAGGGACAGGGGGAGGGCAGCCCCAGCATTTT.

The rearrangement uses TRBV11-2 and TRBJ1-2; D ambiguous. The CDR3 has 13 amino acids. V dropped 1 base and J dropped 4 bases, with 7 bases sitting between them. The V gene's germline CDR1 is SGHAT and CDR2 FQNNGV. The chain's CDR3 is CASSLVEAYGYTF. The CDR3 nucleotides read TGTGCCAGCAGCTTAGTAGAAGCCTATGGCTACACCTTC.